This entry lists 10 T cell receptor beta chains sequenced from one sample in a study of T-cell reconstitution after alpha-beta-depleted transplantation in children. TCRbeta library construction was performed incorporating unique molecular identifiers. MiXCR, run by TCRdb on the PCR reads, gives a single entry per CDR3 protein. The sample holds about 980,000 distinct CDR3 sequences, 25% to 30% seen once. The material was PBMCs, mostly from graft donor cells, obtained 360 days after TCRalphabeta/CD19-depleted stem cell transplant. All receptors derive from a boy in the first two years of life who had a stem cell transplant for SCID, so the T cells may come from the graft donor.

This clonotype was seen a few times. The chain links TRBV12-3 or TRBV12-4 to TRBJ1-4; weak D call: TRBD1 (6 bases). The V gene lost 6 bases and the J gene lost 3 bases, with 14 bases spanning the gap. This CDR3 is 15 amino acids long. The CDR3 sequence: CASSPYRAANEKLFF. The CDR3 nucleotides are TGTGCCAGCAGCCCCTACAGGGCAGCTAATGAAAAACTGTTTTTT.

The CDR3 is CASSPSRDRGLPSGNTIYF. For the CDR3, the DNA is TGTGCCAGCAGCCCCTCCCGGGACAGGGGACTCCCCTCTGGAAACACCATATATTTT. The chain combines TRBV9 with TRBJ1-3; 10 nucleotides match TRBD1. Trimming removed 4 bases from V and 0 bases from J; junction bases left unmatched: 13. CDR3 size: 19 residues. Germline V gene data show CDR1 as SGDLS and CDR2 as YYNGEE.

This clonotype was counted a few times. The chain carries TRBV4-1 and TRBJ2-7, with D maybe TRBD2 (8 bases). Germline lookup yields CDR1 MGHRA and CDR2 YSYEKL. V lost 0 bases and J 7 bases, leaving 22 bases between the germline ends. This CDR3 has 17 amino acids. CDR3 sequence reads: CASSQDLGSGVTGEQYF. DNA for the CDR3: TGCGCCAGCAGCCAAGATCTAGGTAGCGGGGTGACAGGGGAGCAGTACTTC.

This clonotype appeared a few times. This chain connects TRBV13 to TRBJ2-5; the match to TRBD2 covers 9 bases. CDR3 size: 14 residues. Germline values: CDR1 PRHDT, CDR2 FYEKMQ (reference sequence). Germline trimming cut 4 bases from V and 4 bases from J; bases unmatched to any gene: 4. Here the CDR3 reads CASSSLAGAETQYF. The DNA for the CDR3 is TGTGCCAGCAGCTCACTAGCGGGTGCAGAGACCCAGTACTTC.

This clonotype was detected only a few times. The chain is built from TRBV5-8 and TRBJ2-3; a weak D match, TRBD2 (5 bases). The CDR3 contains 16 residues. V was pared by 0 bases and J by 0 bases, with 11 bases between. The V gene's germline CDR1 is SGHTS and CDR2 YDEGEE. The CDR3 is CASSLERVSSTDTQYF. CDR3 bases: TGTGCCAGCAGCTTGGAGAGGGTATCTAGCACAGATACGCAGTATTTT.

The chain combines TRBV29-1 with TRBJ2-4; tentative D call: TRBD2 (5 bases). Per germline, CDR1 SQVTM and CDR2 ANQGSEA. This CDR3 spans 16 amino acids. V was shortened by 1 base and J by 0 bases, with 13 bases between the two germline ends. CDR3 sequence: CSVEVQREGAKNIQYF. CDR3 coding DNA: TGCAGCGTTGAAGTTCAGCGAGAGGGAGCCAAAAACATTCAGTACTTC.

This clonotype was detected many times. V usage is TRBV29-1 and J usage is TRBJ2-5, with D possibly matching TRBD1 (5 bases). V lost 1 base and J 3 bases, leaving 9 bases between the germline ends. The length of the CDR3 is 13 residues. CDR1 and CDR2 from the germline V gene are SQVTM and ANQGSEA. The CDR3 is CSVEGGREETQYF. The CDR3 DNA is TGCAGCGTTGAAGGTGGCAGGGAAGAGACCCAGTACTTC.

The rearrangement uses TRBV5-1 and TRBJ2-7; a possible D gene is TRBD1 (6 bases). In germline, CDR1 is SGHRS, CDR2 YFSETQ. The V and J ends lost 0 bases and 2 bases respectively, with 15 bases between them. The CDR3 is 16 residues long. The CDR3, as DNA: TGCGCCAGCAGCTTGGCAACCGGGACACTCGCCTACGAGCAGTACTTC. It yields the protein CASSLATGTLAYEQYF.

This sequence joins TRBV20-1 and TRBJ2-3; D may match TRBD1 or TRBD2 (7 bases each). Between the trimmed V and J ends, which lost 3 bases and 3 bases, there was a span of 19 bases. Germline V CDR1 and CDR2: DFQATT, SNEGSKA (reference sequence). The CDR3 is made up of 16 amino acids. The CDR3 sequence is CSARRGRGSSTDTQYF. Written as DNA, the CDR3 is TGCAGTGCTAGGAGGGGGCGGGGGTCTAGTACAGATACGCAGTATTTT.

The chain recombines TRBV12-5 with TRBJ2-6, with D perhaps TRBD1 or TRBD2 (5 bases each). The CDR3 runs to 16 residues. V gave up 5 bases and J gave up 2 bases, with 13 bases separating them. Germline values: CDR1 LGHNT, CDR2 FRNRAP. The CDR3 DNA reads TGTGCTAGTGGTCCCGAGGGGTGGACTGGGGCCAACGTCCTGACTTTC. Encoded protein: CASGPEGWTGANVLTF.